The clone carrying this TCR beta chain was recorded once. V lost 2 bases and J 2 bases, leaving 12 bases between the germline ends. The CDR3 loop spans 14 amino acids. CDR1 and CDR2 (germline): DFQATT, SNEGSKA (reference sequence). The data originate from a study of CD8 T cells in Susac syndrome. Random hexamers primed reverse transcription of about 0.5 to 1 ug RNA. MiXCR, applied by TCRdb to the immunoSEQ multiplex PCR reads, yields one record per CDR3 protein. The table has some 260,000 distinct CDR3 sequences, 85% seen once. V gene TRBV20-1 combines with J gene TRBJ1-1; D unclear. The TCR sequence derives from a human donor with multiple sclerosis. The sample comprised CD8+ T cells from PBMCs. The CDR3 reads CSARSRQGNTEAFF. CDR3 bases: TGCAGTGCTAGATCGCGCCAAGGAAACACTGAAGCTTTCTTT.